Described below is a single TCR beta chain sequence and its context. Across 20 to 25 US areas, participants ranged in age from about 18 to 90 years. This specimen belongs to a study of blood T cell repertoires in COVID-19. Overall study: Collection of acute and convalescent COVID-19 samples took place in the United States, Italy and Spain. T cells, B-cell-depleted T cells, or PBMCs provided the cDNA or gDNA that served as material.

Looked up from germline, CDR1 is SGDLS and CDR2 is YYNGEE. This CDR3 contains 16 residues. The V gene end was trimmed by 3 bases and the J gene end by 6 bases; junction bases not matched to a gene: 11. Sequenced by immunoSEQ multiplex PCR; TCRdb stores in-frame clones only, minus some. This repertoire shows some 200,000 clones, about 86% found once; its top ten account for 8% to 9%. The sequence was collected from a woman aged 45-65 years with acute COVID-19. This chain uses TRBV9 with TRBJ2-3; TRBD1 aligns across 9 bases. The sequenced sample consisted of PBMCs or T cells enriched from blood (not recorded which). The DNA of the CDR3 is TGTGCCAGCAGCGCCGGACAGGGGAGAAGTGGGGATACGCAGTATTTT. Translating it yields CASSAGQGRSGDTQYF.